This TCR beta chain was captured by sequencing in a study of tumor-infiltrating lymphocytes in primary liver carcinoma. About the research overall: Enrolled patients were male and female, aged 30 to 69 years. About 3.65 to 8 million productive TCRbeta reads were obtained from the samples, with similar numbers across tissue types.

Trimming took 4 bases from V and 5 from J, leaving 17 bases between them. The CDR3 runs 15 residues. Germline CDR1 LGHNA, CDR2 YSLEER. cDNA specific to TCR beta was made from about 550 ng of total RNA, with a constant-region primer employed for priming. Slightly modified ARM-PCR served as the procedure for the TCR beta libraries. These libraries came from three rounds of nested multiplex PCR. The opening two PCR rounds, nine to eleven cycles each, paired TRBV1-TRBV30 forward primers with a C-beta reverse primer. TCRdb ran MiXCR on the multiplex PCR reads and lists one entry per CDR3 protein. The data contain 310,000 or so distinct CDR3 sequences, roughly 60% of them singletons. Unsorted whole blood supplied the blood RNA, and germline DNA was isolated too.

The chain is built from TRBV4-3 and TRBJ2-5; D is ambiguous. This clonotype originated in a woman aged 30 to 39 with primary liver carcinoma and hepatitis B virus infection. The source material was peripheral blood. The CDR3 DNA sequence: TGCGCCAGCAGCCCTTGGGCGCACCCCCCCGAGACCCAGTACTTC. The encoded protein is CASSPWAHPPETQYF.